These 9 T cell receptor beta chains originate from one sample sequenced in a study of response to subunit inactivated influenza vaccine (dated by TCRdb to the late 2010s). Libraries were prepared through RT-PCR. Sequencing relied on an Illumina HiSeq 2500. Using fastp trimming at Q25 and MiXCR clonotype assembly, TCRdb reanalyzed the public sequencing data and kept in-frame beta chains. Rows merge per CDR3 protein into single entries with the most common DNA and genes. Counted in this sample were more than 600,000 distinct CDR3 sequences; about a fifth of them appeared once. The ten largest account for roughly 11% of the sample. The sample was PBMCs from blood, taken more than 4 days after vaccination. These TCRs come from a man in his forties or fifties who received an inactivated influenza vaccine. Donor details come from another sample of the same person, matched by shared clones.

J is TRBJ2-1 and V is TRBV20-1; 11 bases agree with TRBD2. The CDR3 is 12 amino acids. Germline assignment: CDR1 DFQATT and CDR2 SNEGSKA (reference sequence). V lost 8 bases, J lost 8 bases, and 5 bases stayed unmatched. DNA for the CDR3: TGCAGTCGCCGACTAGCGGGATATGAGCAGTTCTTC. This encodes CSRRLAGYEQFF.

Only a few counts were recorded for this clonotype. The V and J genes are TRBV6-5 and TRBJ2-3, with TRBD2 identical over 7 bases. CDR1 MNHEY and CDR2 SVGAGI come from the germline V gene. The CDR3 contains 15 residues. The J segment lost 2 bases and the V segment lost 3 bases, leaving 5 bases of the junction unmatched. The CDR3 DNA reads as TGTGCCAGCAGTTATCCAGCGGGGTTCACAGATACGCAGTATTTT. Protein: CASSYPAGFTDTQYF.

This clonotype came up a few times. This sequence joins TRBV4-3 and TRBJ2-3, with 8 bases identical to TRBD1. Germline CDR1 is LGHNA and CDR2 is YSLEER. J lost 2 bases, V lost 3 bases, and 10 bases had no gene match. The CDR3 totals 17 residues. The CDR3 bases are TGCGCCAGCAGCCAGAGACGTCGGACAGGGCCCACAGATACGCAGTATTTT. Translated, it gives CASSQRRRTGPTDTQYF.

CDR3 nucleotides: TGTGCCAGCATGGGACAGGTTTTGTCACCCCTCCACTTT. Protein sequence: CASMGQVLSPLHF. The chain couples TRBV12-3 or TRBV12-4 to TRBJ1-6; 8 nucleotides align to TRBD1. The CDR3 spans 13 residues. Trimming cost V 7 bases and J 10 bases; bases outside gene matches: 6.

This clonotype was counted at least ten times. The chain links TRBV27 to TRBJ2-3; a possible D gene is TRBD2 (6 bases). Trimming cost V 3 bases and J 2 bases, with 15 bases left between them. Germline V CDR1 and CDR2: MNHEY, SMNVEV (reference sequence). The CDR3 is made up of 16 amino acids. The CDR3 reads CASSFLGEAATDTQYF. The CDR3 DNA reads as TGTGCCAGCAGTTTCCTAGGGGAGGCCGCCACAGATACGCAGTATTTT.

Worth noting for this clonotype: The germline gene is not matched at one end of the junction; a read error may be the cause. J is TRBJ2-7 and V is TRBV12-3 or TRBV12-4, with D possibly TRBD1 on 5 matching bases. The CDR3 length is 15 residues. CDR3 DNA: TGTGCCATCAGTTTGGGGCAAGGGCGGCCTAGGGAGCAGTACTTC. Translated: CAISLGQGRPREQYF.

V is TRBV19 and J is TRBJ2-1; D unclear. CDR1 LNHDA and CDR2 SQIVND come from the germline V gene (reference sequence). The length of the CDR3 is 11 residues. V dropped 8 bases and J dropped 2 bases, with 4 bases sitting between them. Here the CDR3 DNA reads TGTGCCAGTCCCGCCTACAATGAGCAGTTCTTC. Translated: CASPAYNEQFF.

In its sample, this clonotype was seen a few times. The chain joins TRBV5-1 to TRBJ2-1, with D tentatively TRBD1 or TRBD2 (5 bases each). Germline lookup yields CDR1 SGHRS and CDR2 YFSETQ. V shed 4 bases and J shed 5 bases, with 13 bases lying between them. The CDR3 sequence is 14 residues long. The CDR3 DNA reads as TGCGCCAGCAGCCCCGGGACCCAGAACAATGAGCAGTTCTTC. Translating it yields CASSPGTQNNEQFF.

A few counts support this clonotype. This rearrangement joins TRBV20-1 to TRBJ2-5; D tentatively reads TRBD1 or TRBD2 (5 bases each). The V end was cut by 5 bases, the J end by 2 bases, with 9 bases between. The CDR3 is 12 amino acids. Germline V gene lookup returns CDR1 DFQATT and CDR2 SNEGSKA (reference sequence). The CDR3 DNA is TGCAGTGCTCCCGGGACGCAAGAGACCCAGTACTTC. Translated: CSAPGTQETQYF.